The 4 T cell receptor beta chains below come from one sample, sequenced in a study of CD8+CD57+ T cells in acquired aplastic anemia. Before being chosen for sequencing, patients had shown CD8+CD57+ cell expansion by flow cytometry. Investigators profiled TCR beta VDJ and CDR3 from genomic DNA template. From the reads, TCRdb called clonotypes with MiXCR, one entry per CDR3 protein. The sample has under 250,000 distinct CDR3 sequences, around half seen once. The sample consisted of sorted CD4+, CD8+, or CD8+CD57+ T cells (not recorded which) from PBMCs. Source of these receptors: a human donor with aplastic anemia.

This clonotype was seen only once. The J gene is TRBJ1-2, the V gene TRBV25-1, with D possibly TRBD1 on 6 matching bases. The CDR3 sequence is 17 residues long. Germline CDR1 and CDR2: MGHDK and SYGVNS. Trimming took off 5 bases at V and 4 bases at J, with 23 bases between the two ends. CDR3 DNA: TGTGCCAGCAGTAGTTGGGGGGCGTATTCCACTTCCTATGGCTACACCTTC. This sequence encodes CASSSWGAYSTSYGYTF.

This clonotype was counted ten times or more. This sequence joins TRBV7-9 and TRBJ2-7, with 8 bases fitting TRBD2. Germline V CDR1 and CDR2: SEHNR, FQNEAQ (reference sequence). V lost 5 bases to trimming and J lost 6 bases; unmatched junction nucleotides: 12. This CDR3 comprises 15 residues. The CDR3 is CASSPRGSGILEQYF. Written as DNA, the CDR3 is TGTGCCAGCAGCCCCAGGGGTAGCGGGATCCTCGAGCAGTACTTC.

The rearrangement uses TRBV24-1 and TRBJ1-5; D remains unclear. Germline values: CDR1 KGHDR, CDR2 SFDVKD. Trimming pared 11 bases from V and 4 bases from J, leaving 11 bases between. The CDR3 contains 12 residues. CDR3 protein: CARQEPNQPQHF. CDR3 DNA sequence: TGTGCCAGGCAGGAACCTAATCAGCCCCAGCATTTT.

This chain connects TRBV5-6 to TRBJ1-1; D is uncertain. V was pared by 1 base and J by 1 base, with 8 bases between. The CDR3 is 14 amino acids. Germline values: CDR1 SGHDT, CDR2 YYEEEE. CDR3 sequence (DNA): TGTGCCAGCAGCTTGTTTACCAGGAACACTGAAGCTTTCTTT. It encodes CASSLFTRNTEAFF.